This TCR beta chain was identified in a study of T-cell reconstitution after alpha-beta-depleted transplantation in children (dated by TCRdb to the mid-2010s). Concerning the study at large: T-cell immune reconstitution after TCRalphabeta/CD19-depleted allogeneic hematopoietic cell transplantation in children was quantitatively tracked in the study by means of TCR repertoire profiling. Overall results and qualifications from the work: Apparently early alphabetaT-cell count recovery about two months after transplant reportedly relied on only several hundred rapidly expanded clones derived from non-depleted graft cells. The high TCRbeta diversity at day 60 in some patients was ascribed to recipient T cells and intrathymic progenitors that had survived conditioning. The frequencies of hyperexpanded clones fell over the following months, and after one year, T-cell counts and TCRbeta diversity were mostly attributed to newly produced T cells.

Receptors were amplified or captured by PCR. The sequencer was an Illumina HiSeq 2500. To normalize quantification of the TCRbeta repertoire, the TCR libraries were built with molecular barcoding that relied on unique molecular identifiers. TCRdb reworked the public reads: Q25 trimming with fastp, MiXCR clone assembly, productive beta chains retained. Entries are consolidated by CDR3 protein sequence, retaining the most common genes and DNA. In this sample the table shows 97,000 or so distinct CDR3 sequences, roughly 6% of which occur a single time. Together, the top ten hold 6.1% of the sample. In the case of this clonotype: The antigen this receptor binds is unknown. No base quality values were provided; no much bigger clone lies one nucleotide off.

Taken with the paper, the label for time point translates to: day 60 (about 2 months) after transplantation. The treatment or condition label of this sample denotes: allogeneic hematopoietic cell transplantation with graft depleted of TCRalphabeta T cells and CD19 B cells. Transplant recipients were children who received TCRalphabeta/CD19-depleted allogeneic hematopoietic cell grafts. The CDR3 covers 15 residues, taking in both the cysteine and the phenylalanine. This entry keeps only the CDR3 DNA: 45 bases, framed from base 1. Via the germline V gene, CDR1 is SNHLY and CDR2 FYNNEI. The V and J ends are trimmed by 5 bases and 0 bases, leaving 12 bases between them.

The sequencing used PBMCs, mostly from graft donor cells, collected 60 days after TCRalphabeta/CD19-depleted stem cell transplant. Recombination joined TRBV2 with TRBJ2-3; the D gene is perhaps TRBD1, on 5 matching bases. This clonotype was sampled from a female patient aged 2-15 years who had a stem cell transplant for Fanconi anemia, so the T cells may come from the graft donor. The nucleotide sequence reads TGTGCCAGCAGTTGGACAAAAGAGAGCACAGATACGCAGTATTTT. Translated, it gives CASSWTKESTDTQYF.